Each of the 8 T cell receptor beta chains below was sequenced from the same sample in a study of blood T cell repertoires in COVID-19 (dated by TCRdb to the early 2020s). Library preparation employed the immunoSEQ multiplex PCR assay. As stored in TCRdb, this immuneACCESS dataset retains in-frame rearrangements with V and J assigned. A fraction of the clones does not appear; measured against another copy, unresolved V genes explain less than half of the discrepancy, and the remainder lacks a known reason. The sample has approximately 350,000 clones on record, 80% to 90% of them singletons. About 3% of the sample lies in the top ten. The sequenced material came from peripheral blood. The origin of the receptors is a woman aged 25 to 39 with COVID-19, enrolled during active disease.

In this sample, this clone turned up once. The sample contains more than one DNA sequence encoding this CDR3. V gene TRBV7-2 combines with J gene TRBJ2-5; tentative D call: TRBD1 (5 bases). V lost 0 bases and J 3 bases, leaving 5 bases between the germline ends. The CDR3 covers 13 residues. Germline V gene data show CDR1 as SGHTA and CDR2 as FQGNSA. The CDR3 DNA follows: TGTGCCAGCAGCTTAGCCAGGGAAGAGACCCAGTACTTC. It yields the protein CASSLAREETQYF.

The sample holds a few counts of this clone. This chain connects TRBV7-2 to TRBJ1-3; D not resolved. Trimming stripped 1 base from V and 2 bases from J, with 12 bases between. CDR3 length: 16 amino acids. The germline gives CDR1 SGHTA, CDR2 FQGNSA. CDR3 residues: CASSLERVVAGNTIYF. CDR3 DNA sequence: TGTGCCAGCAGCTTAGAGAGGGTAGTGGCTGGAAACACCATATATTTT.

The CDR3 protein is CASSGLAGGSVDTQYF. DNA of the CDR3: TGTGCCAGCAGCGGACTAGCGGGGGGCTCAGTCGATACGCAGTATTTT. V is TRBV11-2 and J is TRBJ2-3, with 14 bases fitting TRBD2. This CDR3 contains 16 residues. J was trimmed by 6 bases and V by 5 bases; bases with no gene match: 7. Germline CDR1 reads SGHAT; CDR2 reads FQNNGV.

This clone was observed once. The V call is TRBV29-1, the J call TRBJ2-5, with TRBD2 matching 8 bases. The germline CDR1 and CDR2 sequences are SQVTM and ANQGSEA. Losses at the gene ends were 7 bases for V and 4 bases for J; bases not matched to a gene: 8. The CDR3 is 13 amino acids. The CDR3 here is CSGAGSGRETQYF. The CDR3 DNA is TGCAGCGGGGCTGGGAGCGGGAGAGAGACCCAGTACTTC.

The CDR3 DNA is TGTGCCAGCACCCGCGGACTAGCGGGAGTTGGGGAGACCCAGTACTTC. This sequence encodes CASTRGLAGVGETQYF. The chain recombines TRBV7-2 with TRBJ2-5, with 13 bases fitting TRBD2. V dropped 7 bases and J dropped 5; count of bases not matched to a gene: 10. The CDR3 spans 16 residues. Germline V gene data show CDR1 as SGHTA and CDR2 as FQGNSA. The complete variable domain, with remaining parts taken from reference TRBV7-2 and TRBJ2-5, reads GAGVSQSPSNKVTEKGKDVELRCDPISGHTALYWYRQSLGQGLEFLIYFQGNSAPDKSGLPSDRFSAERTGGSVSTLTIQRTQQEDSAVYLCASTRGLAGVGETQYFGPGTRLLVL.

The chain links TRBV15 to TRBJ2-1; 7 positions agree with TRBD2. The CDR3 extends over 16 amino acids. V lost 3 bases and J lost 2; bases outside the gene matches: 7. Germline loops: CDR1 LNHNV, CDR2 YYDKDF (reference sequence). DNA of the CDR3: TGTGCCACCAGCAGCCTAGGTAGCGGGCCCTACAATGAGCAGTTCTTC. This encodes CATSSLGSGPYNEQFF.

The CDR3 DNA reads TGTGCCAGCGCACAGGGAGCGTCAACTGAAGCTTTCTTT. Amino acid sequence: CASAQGASTEAFF. The chain recombines TRBV27 with TRBJ1-1; maybe TRBD1 (6 bases). Germline V gene lookup returns CDR1 MNHEY and CDR2 SMNVEV (reference sequence). V was clipped by 8 bases and J by 5 bases, with 15 bases between them. The CDR3 spans 13 residues.

The V call is TRBV2, the J call TRBJ2-3, with TRBD2 as a possible D gene (6 bases). V was pared by 7 bases and J by 0 bases, with 26 bases between. This CDR3 has 19 amino acids. Germline V gene lookup returns CDR1 SNHLY and CDR2 FYNNEI. For the CDR3, the DNA is TGTGCCAGCACCACGGGGACTGCCGGGACTCCACTGAGCACAGATACGCAGTATTTT. Its translation is CASTTGTAGTPLSTDTQYF.